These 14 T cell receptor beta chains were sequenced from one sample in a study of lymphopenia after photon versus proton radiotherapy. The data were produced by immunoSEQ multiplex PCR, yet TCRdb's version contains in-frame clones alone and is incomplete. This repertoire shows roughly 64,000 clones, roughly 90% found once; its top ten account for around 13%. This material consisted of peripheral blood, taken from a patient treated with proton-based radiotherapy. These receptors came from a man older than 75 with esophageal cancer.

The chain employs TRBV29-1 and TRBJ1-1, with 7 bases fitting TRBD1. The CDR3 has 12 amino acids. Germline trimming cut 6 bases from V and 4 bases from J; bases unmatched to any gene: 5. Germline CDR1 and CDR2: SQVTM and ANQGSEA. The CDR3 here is CSVADRATEAFF. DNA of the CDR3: TGCAGCGTCGCTGACAGGGCCACTGAAGCTTTCTTT.

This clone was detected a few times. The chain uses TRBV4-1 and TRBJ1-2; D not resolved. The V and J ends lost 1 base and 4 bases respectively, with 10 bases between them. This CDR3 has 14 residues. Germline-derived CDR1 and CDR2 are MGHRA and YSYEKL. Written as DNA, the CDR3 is TGCGCCAGCAGCCAAGGATTCGGTATCTATGGCTACACCTTC. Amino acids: CASSQGFGIYGYTF.

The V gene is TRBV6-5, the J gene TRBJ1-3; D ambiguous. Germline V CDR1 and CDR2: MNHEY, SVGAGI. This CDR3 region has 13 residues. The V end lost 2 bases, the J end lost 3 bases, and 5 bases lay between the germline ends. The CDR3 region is CASSYRVGNTIYF. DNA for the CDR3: TGTGCCAGCAGTTACCGCGTTGGAAACACCATATATTTT.

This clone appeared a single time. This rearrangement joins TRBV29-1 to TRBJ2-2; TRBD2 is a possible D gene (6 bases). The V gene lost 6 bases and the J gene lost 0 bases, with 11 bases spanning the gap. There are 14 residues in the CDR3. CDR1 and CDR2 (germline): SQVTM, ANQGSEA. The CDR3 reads CSVGGTANTGELFF. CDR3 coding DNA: TGCAGCGTGGGCGGGACGGCGAACACCGGGGAGCTGTTTTTT.

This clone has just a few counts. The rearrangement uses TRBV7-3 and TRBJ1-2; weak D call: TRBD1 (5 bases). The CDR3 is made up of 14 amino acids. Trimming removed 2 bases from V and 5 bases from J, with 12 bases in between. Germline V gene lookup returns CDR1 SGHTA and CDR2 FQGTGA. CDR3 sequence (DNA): TGTGCCAGCAGCTTAGGGGCAGGGCCATATGGCTACACCTTC. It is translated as CASSLGAGPYGYTF.

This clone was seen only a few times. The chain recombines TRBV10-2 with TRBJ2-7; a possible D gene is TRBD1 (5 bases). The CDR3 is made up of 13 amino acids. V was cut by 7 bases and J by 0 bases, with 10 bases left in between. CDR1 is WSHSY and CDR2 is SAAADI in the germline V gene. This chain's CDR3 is CASTRQTSYEQYF. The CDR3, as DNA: TGCGCCAGCACTAGACAGACCTCCTACGAGCAGTACTTC.

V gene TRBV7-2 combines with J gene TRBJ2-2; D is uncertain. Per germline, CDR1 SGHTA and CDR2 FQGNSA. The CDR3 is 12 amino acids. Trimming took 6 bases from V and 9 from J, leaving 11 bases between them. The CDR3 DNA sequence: TGTGCCAGCAGACCGTCGGCTTGGGAGCTGTTTTTT. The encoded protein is CASRPSAWELFF.

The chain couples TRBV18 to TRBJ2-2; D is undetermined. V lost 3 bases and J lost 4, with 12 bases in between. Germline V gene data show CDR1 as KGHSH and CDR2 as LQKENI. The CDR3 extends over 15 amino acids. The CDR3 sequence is CASSPSSVGTGELFF. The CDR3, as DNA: TGTGCCAGCTCACCGAGCTCTGTAGGCACCGGGGAGCTGTTTTTT.

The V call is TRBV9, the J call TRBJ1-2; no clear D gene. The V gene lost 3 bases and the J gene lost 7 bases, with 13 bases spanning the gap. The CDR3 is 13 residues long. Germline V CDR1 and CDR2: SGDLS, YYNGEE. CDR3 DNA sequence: TGTGCCAGCAGCGCTCCAGGACCAACTGGCTACACCTTC. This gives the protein CASSAPGPTGYTF.

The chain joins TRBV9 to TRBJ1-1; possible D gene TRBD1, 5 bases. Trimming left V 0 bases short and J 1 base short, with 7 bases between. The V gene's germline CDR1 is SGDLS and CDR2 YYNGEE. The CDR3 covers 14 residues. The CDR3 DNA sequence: TGTGCCAGCAGCGTAGCTGGACAGAACACTGAAGCTTTCTTT. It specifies CASSVAGQNTEAFF. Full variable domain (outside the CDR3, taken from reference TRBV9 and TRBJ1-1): DSGVTQTPKHLITATGQRVTLRCSPRSGDLSVYWYQQSLDQGLQFLIQYYNGEERAKGNILERFSAQQFPDLHSELNLSSLELGDSALYFCASSVAGQNTEAFFGQGTRLTVV.

The CDR3 region has the DNA TGTGCCAGCAGCGAGGGGGGACAGGGAGGGATCTACGAGCAGTACTTC. Translated: CASSEGGQGGIYEQYF. The chain is built from TRBV9 and TRBJ2-7, with TRBD1 matching 9 bases. J lost 3 bases, V lost 3 bases, and 10 bases had no gene match. Germline CDR1 is SGDLS and CDR2 is YYNGEE. The CDR3 totals 16 residues.

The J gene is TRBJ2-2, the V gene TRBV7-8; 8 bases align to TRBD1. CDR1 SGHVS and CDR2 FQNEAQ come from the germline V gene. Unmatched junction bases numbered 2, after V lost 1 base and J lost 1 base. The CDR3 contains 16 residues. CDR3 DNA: TGTGCCAGCAGCTTAGATGGGACAGGGAACACCGGGGAGCTGTTTTTT. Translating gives CASSLDGTGNTGELFF. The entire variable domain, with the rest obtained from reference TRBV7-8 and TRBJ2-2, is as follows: GAGVSQSPRYKVAKRGQDVALRCDPISGHVSLFWYQQALGQGPEFLTYFQNEAQLDKSGLPSDRFFAERPEGSVSTLKIQRTQQEDSAVYLCASSLDGTGNTGELFFGEGSRLTVL.

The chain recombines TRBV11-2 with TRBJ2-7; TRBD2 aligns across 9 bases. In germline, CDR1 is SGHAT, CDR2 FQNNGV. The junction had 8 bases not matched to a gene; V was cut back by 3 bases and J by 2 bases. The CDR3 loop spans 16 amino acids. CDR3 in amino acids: CASSFGWLAGPYEQYF. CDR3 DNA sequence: TGTGCCAGCAGCTTTGGTTGGCTAGCGGGGCCCTACGAGCAGTACTTC.

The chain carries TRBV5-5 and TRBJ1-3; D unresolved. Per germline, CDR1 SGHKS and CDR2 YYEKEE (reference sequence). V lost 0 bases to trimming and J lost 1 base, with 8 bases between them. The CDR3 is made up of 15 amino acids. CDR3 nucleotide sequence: TGTGCCAGCAGCTTGGATGATTCATCTGGAAACACCATATATTTT. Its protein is CASSLDDSSGNTIYF.